The entry below describes one T cell receptor (beta chain). Antigen specificity is unknown. This specimen belongs to a study of OX40 agonist ivuxolimab in advanced cancers. Study information: Therapy given before enrollment (anti-PD-1, anti-PD-L1 or anti-CTLA-4) was allowed, and 30% to 50% had some.

Profiled with immunoSEQ multiplex PCR; TCRdb holds only in-frame clones, not every one. The sample has about 73,000 clones; 80% to 95% are singletons. The study, taken as a whole, reports: Relative to CD4+ cells, CD8+ T cells on average had more expanded clones. At doses 0.1 to 3.0 mg/kg, CD4+ and CD8+ clones expanded.

V was clipped by 6 bases and J by 3 bases, with 12 bases between them. The germline V gene encodes CDR1 SGHAT and CDR2 FQNNGV. The CDR3 is made up of 13 amino acids. Patients had blood sampled at baseline and again on cycle 4 day 1 and cycle 7 day 1. The clonotype was recovered from an adult with an advanced solid tumor such as melanoma, head and neck, liver or kidney cancer. Sample: CD4+ or CD8+ T cells sorted from blood, taken in a trial of the OX40 agonist ivuxolimab. The chain links TRBV11-2 to TRBJ2-7; D remains ambiguous. DNA of the CDR3: TGTGCCAGCAGTCGGCGGAACAACTACGAGCAGTACTTC. Amino acid sequence: CASSRRNNYEQYF.